Listed below are T cell receptor beta chains from one sample, sequenced in a study of CD8 T cells in Susac syndrome. TCRdb passed the immunoSEQ multiplex PCR reads through MiXCR, listing each CDR3 protein once. Among about 140,000 distinct CDR3 sequences listed, around 94% were seen once. Sequenced sample: CD8+ T cells from PBMCs. Receptor source: a human donor in good health. The CDR3 runs from the conserved cysteine through the conserved F or W. The order of the fields is D gene, clone size, J gene, V gene, CDR3 DNA, CDR3 protein. The D gene is left open where the match is weak. Size tells how often a clone was seen (once, few, many) or the class of an expanded clone, and some rows leave it out.

>TRBD1|NA|TRBJ1-5|TRBV23-1
TGCGCCAGCAGTCAATTTGTTGAGGGACAGGGCCATCAGCCCCAGCATTTT
CASSQFVEGQGHQPQHF
>TRBD1|NA|TRBJ1-5|TRBV30
TGTGCCTGGAGTGCACAGGGGAGCAGTCAGCCCCAGCATTTT
CAWSAQGSSQPQHF
>NA|once|TRBJ1-1|TRBV6-2/TRBV6-3
TGTGCCAGCAGTTACCTTTCAGGGAGGAACACTGAAGCTTTCTTT
CASSYLSGRNTEAFF
>TRBD2|many|TRBJ2-1|TRBV6-5
TGTGCCAGCAGTTATGGTCCTAGCGGGCAGTATGAGCAGTTCTTC
CASSYGPSGQYEQFF
>TRBD1|NA|TRBJ1-5|TRBV9
TGTGCCAGCAGCCCCGGCGGACAGGTCGTGGGTCAGCCCCAGCATTTT
CASSPGGQVVGQPQHF
>NA|NA|TRBJ2-6|TRBV4-3
TGCGCCAGCAGCCAAGAGGTACCCGGCTCTGGGGCCAACGTCCTGACTTTC
CASSQEVPGSGANVLTF
>NA|NA|TRBJ2-6|TRBV7-9
TGTGCCAGCAGCCAGGACAACTACTCTGGGGCCAACGTCCTGACTTTC
CASSQDNYSGANVLTF
>NA|NA|TRBJ2-2|TRBV24-1
TGTGCCGCGGCAGGGGTGCCCGGGGAGCTGTTTTTT
CAAAGVPGELFF
>NA|NA|TRBJ2-7|TRBV20-1
TGCAGTGCTACAGCTCGACTACTGGGGGCCTACGAGCAGTACTTC
CSATARLLGAYEQYF
>NA|NA|TRBJ2-1|TRBV12-3/TRBV12-4
TGTGCCAGCAGTTTAATCCGGAATGAGCAGTTCTTC
CASSLIRNEQFF
>NA|NA|TRBJ1-1|TRBV4-3
TGCGCCAGCAGCCAAGACGAGGCGTCTGAAGCTTTCTTT
CASSQDEASEAFF
>TRBD1|NA|TRBJ2-7|TRBV19
TGTGCCAGTAGTATCACAGGACAGGCCGAGCAGTACTTC
CASSITGQAEQYF
>NA|NA|TRBJ2-7|TRBV24-1
TGTGCCACCAGTGGACCCGGAGCCTACGAGCAGTACTTC
CATSGPGAYEQYF
>NA|NA|TRBJ2-5|TRBV6-6
TGTGCCAGCAGACTGGGGTCACAAGAGACCCAGTACTTC
CASRLGSQETQYF
>TRBD2|NA|TRBJ2-1|TRBV18
TGTGCCAGCTCACCTTTATGGACTAGCGCAATCAATGAGCAGTTCTTC
CASSPLWTSAINEQFF
>TRBD1|NA|TRBJ2-7|TRBV5-1
TGCGCCAGCAGCCCCATCAGGACAGGGAACGAGCAGTACTTC
CASSPIRTGNEQYF
>TRBD2|NA|TRBJ2-7|TRBV3-1
TGTGCCAGCAGCCAAGATAGGAGTAGCGGGTTCTACGAGCAGTACTTC
CASSQDRSSGFYEQYF